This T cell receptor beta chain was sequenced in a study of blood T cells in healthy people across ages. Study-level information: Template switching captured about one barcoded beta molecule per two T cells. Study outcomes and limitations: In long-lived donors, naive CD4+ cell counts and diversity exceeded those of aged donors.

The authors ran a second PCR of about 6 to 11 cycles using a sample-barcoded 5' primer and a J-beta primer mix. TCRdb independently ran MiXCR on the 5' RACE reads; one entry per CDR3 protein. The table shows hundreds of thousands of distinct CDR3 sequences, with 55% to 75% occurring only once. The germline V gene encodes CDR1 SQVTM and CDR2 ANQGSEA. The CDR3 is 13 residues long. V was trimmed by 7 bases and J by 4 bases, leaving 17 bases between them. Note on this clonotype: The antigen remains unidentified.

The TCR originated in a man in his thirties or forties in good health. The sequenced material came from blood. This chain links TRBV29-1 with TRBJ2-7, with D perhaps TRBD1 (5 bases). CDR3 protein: CSAEDSTGYEQYF. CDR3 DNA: TGCAGCGCCGAAGATAGTACAGGTTACGAGCAGTACTTC.